The 9 T cell receptor beta chains in this list originate from one sample, sequenced in a study of long-term antiretroviral therapy in people with HIV. Survey-level resolution applied to immunoSEQ assay v3.0. Method: immunoSEQ multiplex PCR; TCRdb's copy keeps in-frame clones and lacks some. The sample carries 20,000 to 25,000 clones, under 90% recorded once. The sequences come from unsorted PBMCs, collected 0.1 years before starting antiretroviral therapy. Receptors were obtained from a middle-aged man with HIV.

This sequence joins TRBV5-6 and TRBJ1-4; D ambiguous. V dropped 2 bases and J dropped 8 bases, with 19 bases sitting between them. Germline CDR1 reads SGHDT; CDR2 reads YYEEEE. The CDR3 is made up of 16 amino acids. CDR3 DNA sequence: TGTGCCAGCAGCTTTAAGGAGACTCGGGGTAACGAAAAACTGTTTTTT. This encodes CASSFKETRGNEKLFF.

This clone was seen only a few times. The chain is built from TRBV18 and TRBJ1-2; tentatively, D is TRBD1 (5 bases). Trimming left V 3 bases short and J 3 bases short, with 14 bases between. The CDR3 is 15 residues long. Looked up from germline, CDR1 is KGHSH and CDR2 is LQKENI. The CDR3 DNA follows: TGTGCCAGCTCACCGCACGGGGCGGCGTACTATGGCTACACCTTC. This gives the protein CASSPHGAAYYGYTF.

The rearrangement links TRBV6-5 to TRBJ1-1, with D unclear. The CDR3 runs to 14 residues. V lost 6 bases, J lost 1 base, and 12 bases lay in between. Germline V CDR1 and CDR2: MNHEY, SVGAGI. CDR3 sequence reads: CASRYLDGNTEAFF. CDR3 sequence (DNA): TGTGCCAGCAGGTATCTCGACGGGAACACTGAAGCTTTCTTT.

J is TRBJ1-1 and V is TRBV11-2; D not certain. The V and J ends lost 1 base and 4 bases respectively, with 4 bases between them. The germline CDR1 and CDR2 sequences are SGHAT and FQNNGV. This CDR3 is built from 12 residues. DNA for the CDR3: TGTGCCAGCAGCTTAGTGGGCACTGAAGCTTTCTTT. Translation: CASSLVGTEAFF.

In nucleotides, the CDR3 is TGTGCCAGCACTCCAGGTGCCAACACTGAAGCTTTCTTT. Amino acids: CASTPGANTEAFF. The chain links TRBV25-1 to TRBJ1-1; D gene ambiguous. Germline values: CDR1 MGHDK, CDR2 SYGVNS. The CDR3 runs to 13 residues. V was clipped by 7 bases and J by 2 bases, with 11 bases between them.

The rearrangement links TRBV5-6 to TRBJ2-7, with TRBD2 as a possible D gene (5 bases). This CDR3 has 13 residues. Per germline, CDR1 SGHDT and CDR2 YYEEEE. Trimming removed 4 bases from V and 5 bases from J, with 13 bases in between. CDR3 in DNA: TGTGCCAGCAGCCTCCGGGATTTTGACGAGCAGTACTTC. As protein: CASSLRDFDEQYF.

V usage is TRBV19 and J usage is TRBJ2-4; D is undetermined. The ends were cut back, 5 bases at V and 8 bases at J, with 10 bases in the middle. Per germline, CDR1 LNHDA and CDR2 SQIVND (reference sequence). The CDR3 totals 12 residues. The CDR3 DNA reads as TGTGCCAGTAGTCCCCCTGGGGACATTCAGTACTTC. Translation gives CASSPPGDIQYF.

V gene TRBV6-5 combines with J gene TRBJ1-6, with 8 bases matching TRBD1. CDR1 MNHEY and CDR2 SVGAGI come from the germline V gene. This CDR3 comprises 13 residues. Germline trimming cut 6 bases from V and 13 bases from J; bases unmatched to any gene: 8. The CDR3 nucleotides read TGTGCCAGCAGCGGGACAGGAGGGGGTCCCCTCCACTTT. The encoded protein is CASSGTGGGPLHF.

The chain joins TRBV10-3 to TRBJ1-1, with D possibly being TRBD1 (5 bases). Germline V gene lookup returns CDR1 ENHRY and CDR2 SYGVKD. V dropped 3 bases and J dropped 4 bases, with 12 bases sitting between them. The CDR3 covers 14 residues. As DNA, the CDR3 is TGTGCCATCAGTGACCCAACTAGGGGCACTGAAGCTTTCTTT. Translation gives CAISDPTRGTEAFF.